This T cell receptor beta chain derives from a study of blood T cell repertoires in COVID-19. As handled by the study authors: Nucleated cell counts were estimated from reference gene primer amplification. Using immunoSEQ multiplex PCR, the repertoire was profiled, and TCRdb retains in-frame clones only, with some absent. V, J and clone size reflect that table, while D and trimming were determined from the DNA. In the table there are about 310,000 clones, around 85% of which are singletons. Researchers sorted participants into cohorts using their self-reported clinical history. A COVID-19 case was met by exposed participants within 2 weeks before study entry. The CDR3 has 12 residues. Trimming cost V 2 bases and J 10 bases, with 11 bases left between them. Germline-derived CDR1 and CDR2 are MDHEN and SYDVKM.

The genes are TRBV28 and TRBJ1-1, with a weak D call TRBD1 (6 bases). Sequences were obtained from PBMCs or T cells enriched from blood (not recorded which). The receptor was isolated from a woman in her twenties or thirties who had been exposed to COVID-19. CDR3 bases: TGTGCCAGCAGTTTAAGGAGGGGGGGAGCTTTCTTT. Its translation: CASSLRRGGAFF.